A selection of T cell receptor beta chains follows, all from one sample in a study of CD8 T cells in ankylosing spondylitis. Each CDR3 protein is one row after TCRdb ran MiXCR on the 5' RACE reads. Among just over 300,000 distinct CDR3 sequences listed, less than 25% were seen once. Sample: blood, either unsorted or a sorted T cell fraction (not recorded which). Every receptor here comes from a female donor with ankylosing spondylitis or in good health (not recorded which). Each CDR3 is given with its conserved first and last residue. The D gene is left open where the match is weak. Expanded clones are given a class, and other clones once, few, many or no size at all.

abundance: many
v_gene: TRBV20-1
j_gene: TRBJ2-2
d_gene: NA
CDR3nt: TGCAGTGCCAGTGAGGCAGACCGGGAGCTGTTTTTT
CDR3aa: CSASEADRELFF

abundance: NA
v_gene: TRBV12-3/TRBV12-4
j_gene: TRBJ2-2
d_gene: TRBD2
CDR3nt: TGTGCCAGCACTTTGGGTGGCGGGAGCTGGGAGCTGTTTTTT
CDR3aa: CASTLGGGSWELFF

abundance: few
v_gene: TRBV10-3
j_gene: TRBJ2-3
d_gene: TRBD2
CDR3nt: TGTGCCATCAGTGAGTCAAGTAGCGGGACGGGGGCAGATACGCAGTATTTT
CDR3aa: CAISESSSGTGADTQYF

abundance: many
v_gene: TRBV29-1
j_gene: TRBJ2-1
d_gene: TRBD1
CDR3nt: TGCAGCGTTGATGGGGCTTTAGGACAGGGTCCCAGAGAGCAGTTCTTC
CDR3aa: CSVDGALGQGPREQFF

abundance: NA
v_gene: TRBV12-3/TRBV12-4
j_gene: TRBJ2-5
d_gene: NA
CDR3nt: TGTGCCAGCAGTGATCTCGACCAGACCCAGTACTTC
CDR3aa: CASSDLDQTQYF

abundance: once
v_gene: TRBV7-2
j_gene: TRBJ2-7
d_gene: NA
CDR3nt: TGTGCCAGCAGCTTAGCGTGGGCACAGTCCTACGAGCAGTACTTC
CDR3aa: CASSLAWAQSYEQYF

abundance: NA
v_gene: TRBV20-1
j_gene: TRBJ2-7
d_gene: NA
CDR3nt: TGCAGTGCACCCCTCTTCGTAACCGGCGGGCGCGAGCAGTACTTC
CDR3aa: CSAPLFVTGGREQYF

abundance: few
v_gene: TRBV29-1
j_gene: TRBJ2-5
d_gene: TRBD1
CDR3nt: TGCAGCGAGGGACAGGGGGCGCGAGAGACCCAGTACTTC
CDR3aa: CSEGQGARETQYF

abundance: NA
v_gene: TRBV28
j_gene: TRBJ2-7
d_gene: NA
CDR3nt: TGTGCCAGCAGTTTTAGAGGAGGGGGCTACGAGCAGTACTTC
CDR3aa: CASSFRGGGYEQYF

abundance: many
v_gene: TRBV7-9
j_gene: TRBJ2-5
d_gene: NA
CDR3nt: TGTGCCAGCAGCTCTCAACAGACCCAGTACTTC
CDR3aa: CASSSQQTQYF

abundance: NA
v_gene: TRBV4-2
j_gene: TRBJ2-5
d_gene: TRBD2
CDR3nt: TGTGCCAGCAGCCAAGATGGGCTAGCGGGGTTGTACTTC
CDR3aa: CASSQDGLAGLYF

abundance: many
v_gene: TRBV29-1
j_gene: TRBJ2-1
d_gene: TRBD2
CDR3nt: TGCAGCGTCGGCCTCCGGACTAGCGGGAAGAATGAGCAGTTCTTC
CDR3aa: CSVGLRTSGKNEQFF

abundance: few
v_gene: TRBV25-1
j_gene: TRBJ2-7
d_gene: NA
CDR3nt: TGTGCCAGCAGCGAGATCTACGAGCAGTACTTC
CDR3aa: CASSEIYEQYF

abundance: NA
v_gene: TRBV5-6
j_gene: TRBJ2-5
d_gene: NA
CDR3nt: TGTGCCAGCAGCTTGGCTAGGAGAATCGAGACCCAGTACTTC
CDR3aa: CASSLARRIETQYF

abundance: few
v_gene: TRBV7-9
j_gene: TRBJ2-2
d_gene: TRBD2
CDR3nt: TGTGCCAGCAGCTTTGAAGCGGGAGTGGGCACCGGGGAGCTGTTTTTT
CDR3aa: CASSFEAGVGTGELFF

abundance: many
v_gene: TRBV20-1
j_gene: TRBJ2-7
d_gene: TRBD2
CDR3nt: TGCAGTGCTAGAACTAGCGGGGACTACGAGCAGTACTTC
CDR3aa: CSARTSGDYEQYF

abundance: few
v_gene: TRBV24-1
j_gene: TRBJ2-1
d_gene: TRBD1
CDR3nt: TGTGCCACCAGTGACCCCCTCGGGACAGTCGGGTCCGGCTCCTACAATGAGCAGTTCTTC
CDR3aa: CATSDPLGTVGSGSYNEQFF

abundance: many
v_gene: TRBV28
j_gene: TRBJ1-2
d_gene: NA
CDR3nt: TGTGCCAGCAGTTTAATAAGCGGCGGCTACACCTTC
CDR3aa: CASSLISGGYTF

abundance: NA
v_gene: TRBV10-3
j_gene: TRBJ2-1
d_gene: TRBD2
CDR3nt: TGTGCCATCACCCCACTAGCGACCTCCTACAATGAGCAGTTCTTC
CDR3aa: CAITPLATSYNEQFF

abundance: NA
v_gene: TRBV4-3
j_gene: TRBJ2-7
d_gene: NA
CDR3nt: TGCGCCAGCAGCCAAGAACACAATTACGGCTACGAGCAGTACTTC
CDR3aa: CASSQEHNYGYEQYF

abundance: NA
v_gene: TRBV29-1
j_gene: TRBJ1-2
d_gene: TRBD1
CDR3nt: TGCAGCGTTAAGGGGACAGAATTCTATGGCTACACCTTC
CDR3aa: CSVKGTEFYGYTF

abundance: NA
v_gene: TRBV9
j_gene: TRBJ2-1
d_gene: NA
CDR3nt: TGTGCCAGCAGCGTAGAAACTGGCGCAGGCTACAATGAGCAGTTCTTC
CDR3aa: CASSVETGAGYNEQFF

abundance: many
v_gene: TRBV18
j_gene: TRBJ2-3
d_gene: NA
CDR3nt: TGTGCCAGCTCACCACCCGGGGTCGGGTCACGCACAGATACGCAGTATTTT
CDR3aa: CASSPPGVGSRTDTQYF

abundance: many
v_gene: TRBV18
j_gene: TRBJ1-2
d_gene: TRBD1
CDR3nt: TGTGCCAGCTCACCCCCCGGGACAGGTATCACTAACTATGGCTACACCTTC
CDR3aa: CASSPPGTGITNYGYTF

abundance: NA
v_gene: TRBV4-1
j_gene: TRBJ2-1
d_gene: TRBD2
CDR3nt: TGCGCCAGCAGCCAACCCCCCGGACTAGCGGGGGACAATGAGCAGTTCTTC
CDR3aa: CASSQPPGLAGDNEQFF

abundance: NA
v_gene: TRBV12-3/TRBV12-4
j_gene: TRBJ1-1
d_gene: NA
CDR3nt: TGTGCCAGCAGTTGGACCTACCTGAACACTGAAGCTTTCTTT
CDR3aa: CASSWTYLNTEAFF

abundance: few
v_gene: TRBV28
j_gene: TRBJ2-5
d_gene: NA
CDR3nt: TGTGCCAGCAGTTCACCCCCTTGGAGAGGGGAGACCCAGTACTTC
CDR3aa: CASSSPPWRGETQYF

abundance: many
v_gene: TRBV12-3/TRBV12-4
j_gene: TRBJ1-1
d_gene: TRBD1
CDR3nt: TGTGCCAGCAGCCAGACAGGGCGAGCTTTCTTT
CDR3aa: CASSQTGRAFF

abundance: few
v_gene: TRBV2
j_gene: TRBJ1-6
d_gene: NA
CDR3nt: TGTGCCAGCAGTGGTCGAGTAGGGTGGGGTAATTCACCCCTCCACTTT
CDR3aa: CASSGRVGWGNSPLHF

abundance: NA
v_gene: TRBV4-3
j_gene: TRBJ2-1
d_gene: TRBD1
CDR3nt: TGCGCCAGCAGCCGACACCGGACAGGGAGACGGGGTTACAATGAGCAGTTCTTC
CDR3aa: CASSRHRTGRRGYNEQFF

abundance: many
v_gene: TRBV5-5
j_gene: TRBJ2-6
d_gene: TRBD1
CDR3nt: TGTGCCAGCAGCGGCCGGGACAGGGGGACCTCTGGGGCCAACGTCCTGACTTTC
CDR3aa: CASSGRDRGTSGANVLTF

abundance: few
v_gene: TRBV20-1
j_gene: TRBJ2-1
d_gene: TRBD2
CDR3nt: TGCAGTGCTAGACTGGGAGGGTACTCCTACAATGAGCAGTTCTTC
CDR3aa: CSARLGGYSYNEQFF

abundance: many
v_gene: TRBV5-5
j_gene: TRBJ2-7
d_gene: NA
CDR3nt: TGTGCCAGCAGCTTCCGGGAGTCCCCCTACGAGCAGTACTTC
CDR3aa: CASSFRESPYEQYF

abundance: few
v_gene: TRBV20-1
j_gene: TRBJ2-3
d_gene: NA
CDR3nt: TGCAGTGCTAGAGATCAGTCCCTTTTTTCAGATACGCAGTATTTT
CDR3aa: CSARDQSLFSDTQYF

abundance: few
v_gene: TRBV30
j_gene: TRBJ2-5
d_gene: TRBD2
CDR3nt: TGTGCCTGGAGATCGGAGACTAGCGACCAAGAGACCCAGTACTTC
CDR3aa: CAWRSETSDQETQYF

abundance: NA
v_gene: TRBV5-1
j_gene: TRBJ2-7
d_gene: TRBD2
CDR3nt: TGCGCCAGCAGCCGGGGGGACCTAATCGAGCAGTACTTC
CDR3aa: CASSRGDLIEQYF

abundance: NA
v_gene: TRBV28
j_gene: TRBJ2-3
d_gene: NA
CDR3nt: TGTGCCAGCAGTTTGGTGAATACGCAGTATTTT
CDR3aa: CASSLVNTQYF

abundance: many
v_gene: TRBV4-3
j_gene: TRBJ2-3
d_gene: NA
CDR3nt: TGCGCCAGCAGCCAAGAGTTAGCAGATACGCAGTATTTT
CDR3aa: CASSQELADTQYF

abundance: many
v_gene: TRBV12-3/TRBV12-4
j_gene: TRBJ2-3
d_gene: NA
CDR3nt: TGTGCCAGCAGTCGCCTCGTAGGGTCCACAGATACGCAGTATTTT
CDR3aa: CASSRLVGSTDTQYF

abundance: NA
v_gene: TRBV27
j_gene: TRBJ2-7
d_gene: NA
CDR3nt: TGCACCAGCAGGCACGAGGGCAGCTCCTACGAGCAGTACTTC
CDR3aa: CTSRHEGSSYEQYF

abundance: NA
v_gene: TRBV20-1
j_gene: TRBJ2-3
d_gene: NA
CDR3nt: TGCAGTGCTAGAGTTTCTGGCGCCTCTGGCACAGATACGCAGTATTTT
CDR3aa: CSARVSGASGTDTQYF

abundance: NA
v_gene: TRBV18
j_gene: TRBJ1-1
d_gene: TRBD1
CDR3nt: TGTGCCAGCTCACAGGGGGCGCCCACTGAAGCTTTCTTT
CDR3aa: CASSQGAPTEAFF

abundance: NA
v_gene: TRBV7-9
j_gene: TRBJ2-2
d_gene: NA
CDR3nt: TGTGCCAGCAGCTTAATTTTGCGCGCCGGGGAGCTGTTTTTT
CDR3aa: CASSLILRAGELFF

abundance: NA
v_gene: TRBV12-3/TRBV12-4
j_gene: TRBJ2-5
d_gene: TRBD2
CDR3nt: TGTGCCAGCAGCCCGGGAGCGGGAACTGCCGAGACCCAGTACTTC
CDR3aa: CASSPGAGTAETQYF

abundance: few
v_gene: TRBV25-1
j_gene: TRBJ1-1
d_gene: NA
CDR3nt: TGTGCCAGCAGTGGGGGCGGGAACACTGAAGCTTTCTTT
CDR3aa: CASSGGGNTEAFF

abundance: NA
v_gene: TRBV6-1
j_gene: TRBJ2-3
d_gene: NA
CDR3nt: TGTGCCAGCAGTCCCCTAGGCTTGGTCACAGATACGCAGTATTTT
CDR3aa: CASSPLGLVTDTQYF

abundance: NA
v_gene: TRBV7-2
j_gene: TRBJ2-3
d_gene: NA
CDR3nt: TGTGCCAGCAGCTTAGTAGGGGGACCCACAGATACGCAGTATTTT
CDR3aa: CASSLVGGPTDTQYF

abundance: few
v_gene: TRBV20-1
j_gene: TRBJ2-3
d_gene: NA
CDR3nt: TGCAGTGCTAGAAGGGGTTCTAGCACAGATACGCAGTATTTT
CDR3aa: CSARRGSSTDTQYF

abundance: once
v_gene: TRBV20-1
j_gene: TRBJ2-1
d_gene: TRBD2
CDR3nt: TGCAGTGCTAAAGGACTAGCGGGAGGGCGGAGGAATGAGCAGTTCTTC
CDR3aa: CSAKGLAGGRRNEQFF

abundance: NA
v_gene: TRBV5-6
j_gene: TRBJ2-3
d_gene: NA
CDR3nt: TGTGCCAGCAGCTTGTGGGGGCCCTTTCGGGACCAAACAGATACGCAGTATTTT
CDR3aa: CASSLWGPFRDQTDTQYF

abundance: once
v_gene: TRBV6-5
j_gene: TRBJ1-1
d_gene: NA
CDR3nt: TGTGCCAGCAGTTACTCACGGACACTGAACACTGAAGCTTTCTTT
CDR3aa: CASSYSRTLNTEAFF

abundance: NA
v_gene: TRBV30
j_gene: TRBJ2-2
d_gene: TRBD2
CDR3nt: TGTGCCTGGACAATAAGGACTAGCGGGGGTGGCGGGGAGCTGTTTTTT
CDR3aa: CAWTIRTSGGGGELFF